This T cell receptor beta chain was identified during a study of blood T cell repertoires in COVID-19. Study overall: Sites across the United States, Italy and Spain contributed samples from acute and convalescent COVID-19. From T cells, B-cell-depleted T cells, or PBMCs came the material, which was cDNA or gDNA.

This CDR3 has 14 residues. CDR1 and CDR2 (germline): LNHDA, SQIVND (reference sequence). Trimming cost V 0 bases and J 0 bases, with 6 bases left between them. Under the authors' procedure: Amplified reference gene primers provided the basis for estimating nucleated cell counts. Here immunoSEQ multiplex PCR was the method, and the copy in TCRdb shows in-frame clones only, minus some. V and J calls and clone size are as listed in that table; D and trimming were resolved from the DNA. The sample carries 15,000 to 20,000 clones, approximately 85% recorded once. This receptor was identified in a man older than 75 with acute or convalescent COVID-19. V gene TRBV19 combines with J gene TRBJ2-7; no reliable D call. Source material: peripheral blood. CDR3 nucleotide sequence: TGTGCCAGTAGTATAGATCACAACTCCTACGAGCAGTACTTC. It yields the protein CASSIDHNSYEQYF.